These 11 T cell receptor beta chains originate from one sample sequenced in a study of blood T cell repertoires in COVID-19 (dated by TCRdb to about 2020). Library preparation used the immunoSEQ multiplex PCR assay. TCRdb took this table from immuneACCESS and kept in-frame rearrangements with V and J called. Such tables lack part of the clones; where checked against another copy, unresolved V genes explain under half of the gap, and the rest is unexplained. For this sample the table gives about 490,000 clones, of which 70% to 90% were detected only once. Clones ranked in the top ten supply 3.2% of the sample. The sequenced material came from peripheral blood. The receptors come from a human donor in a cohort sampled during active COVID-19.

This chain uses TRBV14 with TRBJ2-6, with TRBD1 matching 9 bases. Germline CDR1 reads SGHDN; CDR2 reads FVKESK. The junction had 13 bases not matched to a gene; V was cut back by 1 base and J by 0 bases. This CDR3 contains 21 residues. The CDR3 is CASSQVYLWGQGSSGANVLTF. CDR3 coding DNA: TGTGCCAGCAGCCAAGTATATCTTTGGGGACAGGGAAGCTCTGGGGCCAACGTCCTGACTTTC.

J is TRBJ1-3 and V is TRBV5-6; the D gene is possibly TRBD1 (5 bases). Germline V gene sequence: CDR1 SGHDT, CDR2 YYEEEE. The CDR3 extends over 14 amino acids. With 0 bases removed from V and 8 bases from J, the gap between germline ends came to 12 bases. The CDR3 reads CASSLGLGGDTIYF. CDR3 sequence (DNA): TGTGCCAGCAGCTTGGGGCTGGGGGGTGACACCATATATTTT.

Here the CDR3 reads CASDNRGRGTEAFF. In DNA, the CDR3 is TGTGCCAGCGATAACAGGGGGCGCGGCACTGAAGCTTTCTTT. J is TRBJ1-1 and V is TRBV6-5; 9 bases line up with TRBD1. CDR3 length: 14 amino acids. Per germline, CDR1 MNHEY and CDR2 SVGAGI. J lost 4 bases, V lost 8 bases, and 8 bases had no gene match.

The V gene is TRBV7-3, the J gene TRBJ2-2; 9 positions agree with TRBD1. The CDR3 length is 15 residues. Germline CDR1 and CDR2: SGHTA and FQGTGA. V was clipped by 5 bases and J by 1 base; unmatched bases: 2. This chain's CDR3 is CASSPGQGNTGELFF. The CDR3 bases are TGTGCCAGCAGCCCGGGACAGGGGAACACCGGGGAGCTGTTTTTT.

Written as DNA, the CDR3 is TGCGCCAGCAGCTTGGAGGGGGAGAATGAAAAACTGTTTTTT. Its translation is CASSLEGENEKLFF. This rearrangement joins TRBV5-1 to TRBJ1-4; maybe TRBD1 (6 bases). This CDR3 is built from 14 residues. V lost 0 bases to trimming and J lost 5 bases, with 8 bases between them. Germline V gene data show CDR1 as SGHRS and CDR2 as YFSETQ.

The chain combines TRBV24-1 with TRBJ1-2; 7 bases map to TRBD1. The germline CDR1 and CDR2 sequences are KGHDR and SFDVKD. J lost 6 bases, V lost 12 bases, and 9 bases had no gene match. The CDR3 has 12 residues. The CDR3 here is CAPQGGLDGYTF. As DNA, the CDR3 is TGTGCCCCCCAGGGGGGCCTAGATGGCTACACCTTC.

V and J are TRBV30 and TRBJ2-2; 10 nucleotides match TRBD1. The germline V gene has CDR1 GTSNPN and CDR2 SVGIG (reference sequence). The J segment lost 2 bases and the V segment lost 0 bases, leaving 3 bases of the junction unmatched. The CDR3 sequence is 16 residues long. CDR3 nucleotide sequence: TGTGCCTGGAGTGTTCAGACAGGGGGCAACACCGGGGAGCTGTTTTTT. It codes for CAWSVQTGGNTGELFF. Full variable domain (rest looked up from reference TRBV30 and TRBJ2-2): SQTIHQWPATLVQPVGSPLSLECTVEGTSNPNLYWYRQAAGRGLQLLFYSVGIGQISSEVPQNLSASRPQDRQFILSSKKLLLSDSGFYLCAWSVQTGGNTGELFFGEGSRLTVL.

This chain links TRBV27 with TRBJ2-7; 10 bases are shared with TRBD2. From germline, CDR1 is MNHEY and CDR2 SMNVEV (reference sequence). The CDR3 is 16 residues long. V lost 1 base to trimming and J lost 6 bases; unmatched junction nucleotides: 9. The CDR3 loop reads CASSLFKLAGEVEQYF. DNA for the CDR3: TGTGCCAGCAGTTTATTCAAGCTAGCGGGAGAAGTCGAGCAGTACTTC.

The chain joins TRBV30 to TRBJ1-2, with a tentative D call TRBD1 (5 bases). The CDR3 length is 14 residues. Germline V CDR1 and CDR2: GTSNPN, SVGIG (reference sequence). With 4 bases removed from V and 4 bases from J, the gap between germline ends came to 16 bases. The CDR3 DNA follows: TGTGCCTGGAATGGTCCGGGACTCGGCTATGGCTACACCTTC. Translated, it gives CAWNGPGLGYGYTF.

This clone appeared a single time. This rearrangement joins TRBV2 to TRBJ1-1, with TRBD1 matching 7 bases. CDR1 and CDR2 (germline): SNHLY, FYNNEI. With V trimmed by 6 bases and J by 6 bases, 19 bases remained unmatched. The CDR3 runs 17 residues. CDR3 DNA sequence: TGTGCCAGCAGACAAACATTCTTTACGACAGGGAAGGCTGAAGCTTTCTTT. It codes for CASRQTFFTTGKAEAFF.

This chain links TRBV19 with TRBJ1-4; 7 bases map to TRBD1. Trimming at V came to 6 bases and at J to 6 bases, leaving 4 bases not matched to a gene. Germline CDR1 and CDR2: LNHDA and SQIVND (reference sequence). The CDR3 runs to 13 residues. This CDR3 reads CASRLDRDEKLFF. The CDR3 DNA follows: TGTGCCAGTAGACTTGACAGGGATGAAAAACTGTTTTTT. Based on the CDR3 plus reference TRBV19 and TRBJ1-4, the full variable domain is DGGITQSPKYLFRKEGQNVTLSCEQNLNHDAMYWYRQDPGQGLRLIYYSQIVNDFQKGDIAEGYSVSREKKESFPLTVTSAQKNPTAFYLCASRLDRDEKLFFGSGTQLSVL.